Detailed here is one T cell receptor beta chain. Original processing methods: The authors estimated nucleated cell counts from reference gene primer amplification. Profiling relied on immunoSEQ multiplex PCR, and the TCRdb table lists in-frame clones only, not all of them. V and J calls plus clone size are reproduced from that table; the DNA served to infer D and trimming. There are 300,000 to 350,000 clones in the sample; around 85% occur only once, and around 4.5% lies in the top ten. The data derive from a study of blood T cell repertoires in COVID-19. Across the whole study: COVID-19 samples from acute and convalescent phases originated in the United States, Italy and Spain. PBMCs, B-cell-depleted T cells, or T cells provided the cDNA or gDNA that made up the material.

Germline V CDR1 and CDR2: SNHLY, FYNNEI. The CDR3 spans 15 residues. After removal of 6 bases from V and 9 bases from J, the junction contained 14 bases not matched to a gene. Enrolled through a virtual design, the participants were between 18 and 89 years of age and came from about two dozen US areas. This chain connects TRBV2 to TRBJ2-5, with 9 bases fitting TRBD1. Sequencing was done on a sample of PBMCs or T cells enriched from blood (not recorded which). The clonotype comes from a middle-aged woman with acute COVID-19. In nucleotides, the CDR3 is TGTGCCAGCAGACCTTTGGGGACAGGGAATTCGGCCCAGTACTTC. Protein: CASRPLGTGNSAQYF.